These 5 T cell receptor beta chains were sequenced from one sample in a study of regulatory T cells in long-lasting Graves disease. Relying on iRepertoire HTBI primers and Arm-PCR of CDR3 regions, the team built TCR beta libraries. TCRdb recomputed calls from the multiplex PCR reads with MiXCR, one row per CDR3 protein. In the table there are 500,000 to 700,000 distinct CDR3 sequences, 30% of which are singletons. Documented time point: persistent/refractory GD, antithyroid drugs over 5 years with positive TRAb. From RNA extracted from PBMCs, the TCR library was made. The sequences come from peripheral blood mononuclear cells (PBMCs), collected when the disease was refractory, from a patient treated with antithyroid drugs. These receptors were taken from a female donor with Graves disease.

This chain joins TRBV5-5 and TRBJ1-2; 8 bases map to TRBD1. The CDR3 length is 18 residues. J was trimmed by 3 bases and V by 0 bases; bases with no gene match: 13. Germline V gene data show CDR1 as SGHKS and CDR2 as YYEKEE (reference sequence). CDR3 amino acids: CASSLALTGAKSYYGYTF. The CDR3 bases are TGTGCCAGCAGCTTGGCACTGACAGGGGCGAAGTCCTACTATGGCTACACCTTC.

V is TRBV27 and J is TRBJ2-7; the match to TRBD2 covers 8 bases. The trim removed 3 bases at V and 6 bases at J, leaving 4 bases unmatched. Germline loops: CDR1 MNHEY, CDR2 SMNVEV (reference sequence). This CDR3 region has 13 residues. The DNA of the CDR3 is TGTGCCAGCAGTTTCGGGAGGGCCTTCGAGCAGTACTTC. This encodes CASSFGRAFEQYF.

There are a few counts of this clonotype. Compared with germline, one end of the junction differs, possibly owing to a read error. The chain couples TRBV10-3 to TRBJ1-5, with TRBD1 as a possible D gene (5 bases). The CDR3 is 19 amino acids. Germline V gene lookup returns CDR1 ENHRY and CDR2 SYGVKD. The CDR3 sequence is CASSYPKGSWGFSNQPQHF. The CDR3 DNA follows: TGTGCCAGCAGTTACCCAAAAGGATCGTGGGGGTTTAGCAATCAGCCCCAGCATTTT.

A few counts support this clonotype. CDR3 region: CASSPKSGGNTIYF. CDR3 bases: TGCGCCAGCAGCCCGAAATCGGGGGGAAACACCATATATTTT. The V and J genes are TRBV5-1 and TRBJ1-3; D unclear. The germline gives CDR1 SGHRS, CDR2 YFSETQ. The CDR3 has 14 residues. V was cut by 4 bases and J by 4 bases, with 12 bases left in between.

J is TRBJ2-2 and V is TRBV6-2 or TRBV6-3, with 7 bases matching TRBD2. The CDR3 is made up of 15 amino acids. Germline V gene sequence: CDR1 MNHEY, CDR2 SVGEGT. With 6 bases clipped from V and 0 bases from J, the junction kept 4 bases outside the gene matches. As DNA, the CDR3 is TGTGCCAGCAGATTCGGGAGGTCGAACACCGGGGAGCTGTTTTTT. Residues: CASRFGRSNTGELFF.